These 14 T cell receptor beta chains were sequenced from one sample in a study of OX40 agonist ivuxolimab in advanced cancers. The repertoire was sequenced with immunoSEQ multiplex PCR; TCRdb's copy has only in-frame clones and lacks some. This table has 35,000 to 40,000 clones, around 87% appearing once. The sequencing here drew on CD4+ or CD8+ T cells sorted from blood, taken in a trial of the OX40 agonist ivuxolimab. The receptors were sampled from an adult with an advanced solid tumor such as melanoma, head and neck, liver or kidney cancer.

This clone was found a few times. CDR3 residues: CASSYSTGSGYGYTF. The CDR3 DNA reads TGTGCCAGCAGTTACTCGACAGGATCTGGATATGGCTACACCTTC. J is TRBJ1-2 and V is TRBV6-5; TRBD1 is a possible D gene (6 bases). The CDR3 extends over 15 amino acids. Germline CDR1 reads MNHEY; CDR2 reads SVGAGI. With 0 bases removed from V and 5 bases from J, the gap between germline ends came to 13 bases.

The chain couples TRBV7-9 to TRBJ1-5, with 7 bases aligning to TRBD1. With V trimmed by 5 bases and J by 4 bases, 5 bases remained unmatched. Per germline, CDR1 SEHNR and CDR2 FQNEAQ (reference sequence). CDR3 length equals 14 residues. CDR3 residues: CASSAGTENQPQHF. Written as DNA, the CDR3 is TGTGCCAGCAGCGCCGGGACAGAAAATCAGCCCCAGCATTTT.

The rearrangement links TRBV7-9 to TRBJ1-1; weak D call: TRBD1 (6 bases). Germline loops: CDR1 SEHNR, CDR2 FQNEAQ (reference sequence). The CDR3 runs 13 residues. V lost 1 base and J lost 6, with 9 bases in between. CDR3 coding DNA: TGTGCCAGCAGCTTAGAGGGGGGCTCTGAAGCTTTCTTT. It yields the protein CASSLEGGSEAFF. The complete variable domain, with remaining parts taken from reference TRBV7-9 and TRBJ1-1, reads DTGVSQNPRHKITKRGQNVTFRCDPISEHNRLYWYRQTLGQGPEFLTYFQNEAQLEKSRLLSDRFSAERPKGSFSTLEIQRTEQGDSAMYLCASSLEGGSEAFFGQGTRLTVV.

The chain uses TRBV11-2 and TRBJ1-2, with D hard to call. V was clipped by 1 base and J by 4 bases, with 19 bases between them. The CDR3 spans 17 residues. The germline CDR1 and CDR2 sequences are SGHAT and FQNNGV. For the CDR3, the DNA is TGTGCCAGCAGCTTAGCCCCGATTACCGGCAACCGCTATGGCTACACCTTC. Its translation is CASSLAPITGNRYGYTF.

The chain carries TRBV19 and TRBJ1-2; D not certain. V lost 3 bases to trimming and J lost 7 bases, with 15 bases between them. The germline gives CDR1 LNHDA, CDR2 SQIVND (reference sequence). This CDR3 region has 14 residues. The CDR3 nucleotides read TGTGCCAGTAGTATGGAAGTCGGGTATCGTGGCTACACCTTC. It translates to CASSMEVGYRGYTF.

This clone appeared once. The chain carries TRBV14 and TRBJ1-3; D remains ambiguous. There are 13 residues in the CDR3. Germline V gene lookup returns CDR1 SGHDN and CDR2 FVKESK. The germline V and J ends were trimmed by 7 bases and 2 bases, with 9 bases remaining between them. The chain's CDR3 is CASNYGAGNTIYF. In DNA form, the CDR3 reads TGTGCCAGCAACTACGGTGCTGGAAACACCATATATTTT.

The CDR3 DNA is TGTGCCAGCAGTAACAGGGGCGGCTACACCTTC. It is translated as CASSNRGGYTF. The V call is TRBV6-1, the J call TRBJ1-2; TRBD1 matches at 7 bases. This CDR3 is 11 amino acids long. The germline V gene has CDR1 MNHNS and CDR2 SASEGT. The V gene end was trimmed by 5 bases and the J gene end by 8 bases; junction bases not matched to a gene: 2.

V gene TRBV18 combines with J gene TRBJ1-2; D may be TRBD1 (6 bases). V lost 2 bases and J 4 bases, leaving 11 bases between the germline ends. Germline V gene sequence: CDR1 KGHSH, CDR2 LQKENI. This CDR3 has 14 amino acids. Here the CDR3 reads CASSPGGLGYGYTF. The CDR3 DNA reads as TGTGCCAGCTCACCAGGGGGGCTCGGCTATGGCTACACCTTC. Variable domain in full (rest from reference TRBV18 and TRBJ1-2): NAGVMQNPRHLVRRRGQEARLRCSPMKGHSHVYWYRQLPEEGLKFMVYLQKENIIDESGMPKERFSAEFPKEGPSILRIQQVVRGDSAAYFCASSPGGLGYGYTFGSGTRLTVV.

The V and J genes are TRBV18 and TRBJ2-6; D possibly corresponds to TRBD1 (5 bases). Germline CDR1 KGHSH, CDR2 LQKENI. The CDR3 has 17 amino acids. V lost 3 bases and J lost 0, with 12 bases in between. CDR3 in amino acids: CASSPRTRSSGANVLTF. DNA for the CDR3: TGTGCCAGCTCACCGCGGACAAGGTCCTCTGGGGCCAACGTCCTGACTTTC.

This chain uses TRBV11-2 with TRBJ2-7, with unresolved D. The CDR3 is 14 amino acids. Per the germline V gene, CDR1 is SGHAT and CDR2 is FQNNGV. V lost 5 bases and J 0 bases, leaving 11 bases between the germline ends. The CDR3 bases are TGTGCCAGCAGCCCCCGATTGGACTCCTACGAGCAGTACTTC. Translating gives CASSPRLDSYEQYF.

This clone was counted once. V usage is TRBV27 and J usage is TRBJ2-4; possible D gene TRBD1, 5 bases. The CDR3 sequence is 13 residues long. From germline, CDR1 is MNHEY and CDR2 SMNVEV (reference sequence). Trimming took off 5 bases at V and 10 bases at J, with 15 bases between the two ends. The CDR3 loop reads CASSGAGNGIQYF. In DNA form, the CDR3 reads TGTGCCAGCAGTGGCGCAGGGAATGGGATTCAGTACTTC.

V is TRBV7-9 and J is TRBJ2-1; 7 positions agree with TRBD1. This CDR3 contains 14 residues. Unmatched junction bases numbered 9, after V lost 5 bases and J lost 8 bases. Germline V lookup: CDR1 SEHNR, CDR2 FQNEAQ (reference sequence). The CDR3 region is CASSRQGEIDEQFF. The DNA for the CDR3 is TGTGCCAGCAGCAGACAGGGAGAGATCGATGAGCAGTTCTTC. The full variable domain, completed using reference TRBV7-9 and TRBJ2-1, is DTGVSQNPRHKITKRGQNVTFRCDPISEHNRLYWYRQTLGQGPEFLTYFQNEAQLEKSRLLSDRFSAERPKGSFSTLEIQRTEQGDSAMYLCASSRQGEIDEQFFGPGTRLTVL.

The chain links TRBV5-6 to TRBJ2-5; the D gene could be TRBD1 or TRBD2 (5 bases each). Between the trimmed V and J ends, which lost 5 bases and 5 bases, there was a span of 13 bases. This CDR3 region has 13 residues. The germline V gene has CDR1 SGHDT and CDR2 YYEEEE. The DNA for the CDR3 is TGTGCCAGCAGGGGGGTAGGGTTGGAGACCCAGTACTTC. Translated, it gives CASRGVGLETQYF. The whole variable domain, filled in from reference TRBV5-6 and TRBJ2-5, reads DAGVTQSPTHLIKTRGQQVTLRCSPKSGHDTVSWYQQALGQGPQFIFQYYEEEERQRGNFPDRFSGHQFPNYSSELNVNALLLGDSALYLCASRGVGLETQYFGPGTRLLVL.

The V call is TRBV6-4, the J call TRBJ2-1; TRBD2 matches 7 bases. Germline V gene sequence: CDR1 MRHNA, CDR2 SNTAGT. The CDR3 totals 13 residues. The J segment lost 8 bases and the V segment lost 2 bases, leaving 3 bases of the junction unmatched. This CDR3 is CASSDNAGDEQFF. The CDR3 DNA follows: TGTGCCAGCAGTGACAATGCGGGGGATGAGCAGTTCTTC.